These 21 T cell receptor beta chains were sequenced from one sample in a study of draining lymph node invasion in breast cancer. The CD4+ CD45RA- CD25high gate defined the sorted memory regulatory T cells. TCRdb re-called the bulk RNA-seq reads with MiXCR, one entry per CDR3 protein. The sample has about 2,500 distinct CDR3 sequences; more than 55% are singletons. Sequenced input: sorted memory Tregs from a lymph node. The receptors were sampled from a female donor with luminal breast cancer.

The chain employs TRBV10-3 and TRBJ1-2, with D perhaps matching TRBD1 (6 bases). V dropped 8 bases and J dropped 2 bases, with 15 bases sitting between them. The CDR3 has 14 amino acids. Germline CDR1 ENHRY, CDR2 SYGVKD. The DNA of the CDR3 is TGTGCCATCCGGTACACACAGGGAAACTATGGCTACACCTTC. This gives the protein CAIRYTQGNYGYTF.

Notes on this clonotype: A much larger clone is a single base away; this may be a read error. V usage is TRBV28 and J usage is TRBJ1-6; 8 positions match TRBD1. The CDR3 runs to 16 residues. The germline V gene has CDR1 MDHEN and CDR2 SYDVKM. V was clipped by 7 bases and J by 8 bases; unmatched bases: 13. CDR3: CASMGQEHIGDSPLHF. The CDR3 nucleotides are TGTGCCAGCATGGGACAGGAACATATCGGAGATTCACCCCTCCACTTT.

This clonotype was recorded a few times. The chain links TRBV19 to TRBJ1-6; 7 nucleotides agree with TRBD1. Germline V CDR1 and CDR2: LNHDA, SQIVND (reference sequence). The CDR3 runs to 15 residues. After removal of 5 bases from V and 10 bases from J, the junction contained 11 bases not matched to a gene. The CDR3 DNA is TGTGCCAGTAGTCTGCGACAGGGTGGAGGGTCACCCCTCCACTTT. The encoded protein is CASSLRQGGGSPLHF.

This sequence joins TRBV20-1 and TRBJ2-1, with D unclear. V lost 6 bases to trimming and J lost 6 bases, with 18 bases between them. Germline lookup yields CDR1 DFQATT and CDR2 SNEGSKA (reference sequence). The CDR3 has 14 residues. CDR3: CSASPGPLFNEQFF. The CDR3 DNA is TGCAGTGCGTCTCCGGGTCCACTTTTCAATGAGCAGTTCTTC.

The chain has TRBV6-5 and TRBJ2-5, with D possibly called TRBD1 or TRBD2 (5 bases each). V lost 3 bases and J 5 bases, leaving 13 bases between the germline ends. The CDR3 has 14 residues. CDR1 and CDR2 (germline): MNHEY, SVGAGI. In DNA, the CDR3 is TGTGCCAGCAGTTATACCCGGGGCGGGGAGACCCAGTACTTC. This sequence encodes CASSYTRGGETQYF.

The rearrangement uses TRBV20-1 and TRBJ2-3; 10 positions match TRBD2. Germline V CDR1 and CDR2: DFQATT, SNEGSKA (reference sequence). V was clipped by 3 bases and J by 4 bases; unmatched bases: 7. The CDR3 has 15 residues. In DNA, the CDR3 is TGCAGTGCTAGGCCTCTAGCGGGGGCCCCAGATACGCAGTATTTT. Encoded protein: CSARPLAGAPDTQYF.

This clonotype was found a few times. The chain links TRBV30 to TRBJ1-1; TRBD1 might be the D (5 bases). The CDR3 has 12 residues. CDR1 GTSNPN and CDR2 SVGIG come from the germline V gene (reference sequence). The germline V and J ends were trimmed by 7 bases and 7 bases, with 16 bases remaining between them. The CDR3 DNA follows: TGTGCCTCCCAAGGGGTAAGGGGTGAAGCTTTCTTT. Encoded protein: CASQGVRGEAFF. Looking up the rest from reference TRBV30 and TRBJ1-1 gives the full variable domain: SQTIHQWPATLVQPVGSPLSLECTVEGTSNPNLYWYRQAAGRGLQLLFYSVGIGQISSEVPQNLSASRPQDRQFILSSKKLLLSDSGFYLCASQGVRGEAFFGQGTRLTVV.

In DNA form, the CDR3 reads TGTGCCAGCTCACCACCCTCTAGCCGAAAAGAGACCCAGTACTTC. Its protein product is CASSPPSSRKETQYF. This chain uses TRBV18 with TRBJ2-5; possible D gene TRBD2, 5 bases. CDR3 length: 15 amino acids. V lost 0 bases to trimming and J lost 3 bases, with 11 bases between them. CDR1 and CDR2 (germline): KGHSH, LQKENI.

This chain uses TRBV6-5 with TRBJ1-2; D is ambiguous. CDR1 and CDR2 from the germline V gene are MNHEY and SVGAGI. With 6 bases removed from V and 4 bases from J, the gap between germline ends came to 21 bases. This CDR3 region has 16 residues. CDR3 sequence (DNA): TGTGCCAGCAGCTACGGGTCGGTTAGGGTGTCCTATGGCTACACCTTC. This sequence encodes CASSYGSVRVSYGYTF.

The chain uses TRBV5-1 and TRBJ2-5; D gene uncertain. The V and J ends lost 2 bases and 5 bases respectively, with 4 bases between them. The germline V gene encodes CDR1 SGHRS and CDR2 YFSETQ. The CDR3 has 11 amino acids. The chain's CDR3 is CASSFVETQYF. The CDR3, as DNA: TGCGCCAGCAGCTTTGTGGAGACCCAGTACTTC. Full variable domain (rest looked up from reference TRBV5-1 and TRBJ2-5): KAGVTQTPRYLIKTRGQQVTLSCSPISGHRSVSWYQQTPGQGLQFLFEYFSETQRNKGNFPGRFSGRQFSNSRSEMNVSTLELGDSALYLCASSFVETQYFGPGTRLLVL.

V usage is TRBV11-2 and J usage is TRBJ2-3; D not certain. Trimming took off 2 bases at V and 6 bases at J, with 3 bases between the two ends. This CDR3 has 11 residues. Germline CDR1 reads SGHAT; CDR2 reads FQNNGV. The CDR3 DNA reads as TGTGCCAGCAGCTTACAGGATACGCAGTATTTT. Its translation is CASSLQDTQYF.

This clonotype was picked up one time. This sequence joins TRBV7-2 and TRBJ1-3; no reliable D call. The CDR3 spans 16 residues. V shed 5 bases and J shed 2 bases, with 16 bases lying between them. The germline V gene has CDR1 SGHTA and CDR2 FQGNSA. CDR3 amino acids: CASSALFGSPGNTIYF. The CDR3 bases are TGTGCCAGCAGCGCGCTCTTTGGTTCTCCTGGAAACACCATATATTTT.

The chain combines TRBV9 with TRBJ1-2, with TRBD1 as a possible D gene (6 bases). V lost 3 bases, J lost 14 bases, and 17 bases lay in between. CDR3 length: 12 amino acids. Germline V gene data show CDR1 as SGDLS and CDR2 as YYNGEE. The DNA for the CDR3 is TGTGCCAGCAGCGCCTTAAACAGGGCCCAAACCTTC. As protein: CASSALNRAQTF.

The rearrangement joins TRBV9 to TRBJ2-1; 9 bases are shared with TRBD1. Losses at the gene ends were 4 bases for V and 6 bases for J; bases not matched to a gene: 8. The germline CDR1 and CDR2 sequences are SGDLS and YYNGEE. The CDR3 runs 15 residues. The CDR3 region is CASSRTGTGLNEQFF. The CDR3, as DNA: TGTGCCAGCAGCCGCACCGGGACAGGGCTCAATGAGCAGTTCTTC. The full variable domain, its missing parts supplied by reference TRBV9 and TRBJ2-1, is DSGVTQTPKHLITATGQRVTLRCSPRSGDLSVYWYQQSLDQGLQFLIQYYNGEERAKGNILERFSAQQFPDLHSELNLSSLELGDSALYFCASSRTGTGLNEQFFGPGTRLTVL.

The chain has TRBV6-5 and TRBJ1-1; D call uncertain. The CDR3 is made up of 11 amino acids. The ends were cut back, 5 bases at V and 11 bases at J, with 12 bases in the middle. Germline V gene sequence: CDR1 MNHEY, CDR2 SVGAGI. CDR3 DNA: TGTGCCAGCAGTAACATCGACGTCGCTTTCTTT. Translation gives CASSNIDVAFF.

V is TRBV30 and J is TRBJ2-1, with D possibly called TRBD1 or TRBD2 (5 bases each). The CDR3 length is 12 residues. The germline V gene has CDR1 GTSNPN and CDR2 SVGIG (reference sequence). The V end lost 3 bases, the J end lost 9 bases, and 12 bases lay between the germline ends. The CDR3 region is CAWRLGGGEQFF. CDR3 in DNA: TGTGCCTGGAGGCTCGGTGGGGGTGAGCAGTTCTTC.

This clonotype occurred once. The genes are TRBV5-1 and TRBJ2-6; D is perhaps TRBD1 (5 bases). The CDR3 has 15 residues. Germline CDR1 is SGHRS and CDR2 is YFSETQ. The ends were cut back, 4 bases at V and 0 bases at J, with 8 bases in the middle. CDR3 in amino acids: CASSLQVSGANVLTF. The CDR3 nucleotides read TGCGCCAGCAGCCTACAGGTCTCTGGGGCCAACGTCCTGACTTTC.

This clonotype appeared a single time. The rearrangement joins TRBV6-1 to TRBJ2-5, with TRBD1 matching over 7 bases. This CDR3 is 14 amino acids long. V shed 5 bases, J shed 3 bases, and the junction held 6 bases outside the gene matches. Germline V gene lookup returns CDR1 MNHNS and CDR2 SASEGT. Written as DNA, the CDR3 is TGTGCCAGCAGTCCTCCCGGACAGGAAGAGACCCAGTACTTC. Translated, it gives CASSPPGQEETQYF.

V is TRBV4-1 and J is TRBJ2-7, with TRBD1 as a possible D gene (5 bases). The CDR3 spans 13 residues. Trimming cost V 0 bases and J 4 bases, with 7 bases left between them. Germline V gene data show CDR1 as MGHRA and CDR2 as YSYEKL. CDR3 region: CASSQDRGYEQYF. For the CDR3, the DNA is TGCGCCAGCAGCCAAGATAGGGGTTACGAGCAGTACTTC.

The chain has TRBV7-2 and TRBJ1-6, with D possibly matching TRBD1 (5 bases). From germline, CDR1 is SGHTA and CDR2 FQGNSA. Trimming left V 1 base short and J 9 bases short, with 16 bases between. CDR3 length: 16 amino acids. This CDR3 is CASSLEGTGLGSPLHF. In DNA, the CDR3 is TGTGCCAGCAGCTTAGAAGGGACCGGGCTAGGTTCACCCCTCCACTTT.

There are a few counts of this clonotype. V gene TRBV29-1 combines with J gene TRBJ1-2; D may be TRBD1 (5 bases). The CDR3 totals 13 residues. With 0 bases removed from V and 8 bases from J, the gap between germline ends came to 13 bases. Germline-derived CDR1 and CDR2 are SQVTM and ANQGSEA. The CDR3 DNA reads TGCAGCGTTGAAGATCCGCAGGGCTTAGGCTACACCTTC. Translation: CSVEDPQGLGYTF. Supplemented by reference TRBV29-1 and TRBJ1-2, the full variable domain reads SAVISQKPSRDICQRGTSLTIQCQVDSQVTMMFWYRQQPGQSLTLIATANQGSEATYESGFVIDKFPISRPNLTFSTLTVSNMSPEDSSIYLCSVEDPQGLGYTFGSGTRLTVV.